This T cell receptor beta chain was identified in a study of blood T cells in healthy people across ages (dated by TCRdb to between 2014 and 2016). For the study in its entirety: In model experiments, template switching captured roughly one uniquely barcoded TCR beta cDNA molecule for every two T cells. The donors were divided into four age groups: young (average approximately 17 years), middle-aged (almost 40), aged (approximately 62) and long-lived (nearly 85). The study measured age-related changes in TCR beta repertoire diversity using deep sequencing normalized with unique cDNA molecular identifiers. Using the same blood draw, the study looked at two additional independent replicas of 1 million unique cDNA reads for two donors, one aged 18 to 30 and the other aged 80 or older. Donors of different ages were randomly distributed across sequencing lanes to avoid experimental bias.

This clonotype was observed a few times. The specificity of this receptor is unknown. It has no much larger one-base neighbor in the sample; base qualities were not kept. Measured from the cysteine to the phenylalanine, the CDR3 is 15 residues long. Just CDR3 DNA is preserved here, 45 bases in frame from base 1. The germline V gene provides CDR1 SGHTA and CDR2 FQGNSA. Deletion took 5 bases off V and 2 bases off J, with a span of 16 bases between the germline ends. The library was built by means of 5' RACE. Sequencing instrument: Illumina HiSeq 2500. A second PCR of 7 to 11 cycles was performed with a sample-barcoded 5' primer and a J-beta primer mix. A template-switch 5' adaptor carrying 12 random nucleotides introduced a unique molecular identifier onto each TCR beta cDNA molecule. At least 2.5 million CDR3-containing paired-end reads were obtained from each sample. The Mint cDNA synthesis kit, primed by a TRBC-specific oligonucleotide, was used to synthesize first-strand cDNA from all RNA. Following uracil-DNA glycosylase treatment, all cDNA underwent a first 18-cycle PCR with the universal primers M1SS and BC2_uni_R. The authors' analysis ran thus. Normalization of each sample was performed by random selection of 1 million high-quality reads, each carrying a distinct molecular identifier. Instead of being binned into consensus sequences, reads with shared molecular identifiers were discarded. CDR3 identification, clonotype clustering and error correction used MiTCR with a Q25 quality threshold and the strictest error-elimination algorithm. A nonparametric unseen species model with Euler transformation was used to estimate lower-bound total TCR beta diversity. TCRdb cleaned the public reads at Q25 with fastp, built clones with MiXCR and kept in-frame beta chains. CDR3 protein duplicates are merged, each entry listing the most common genes and DNA. TCRdb's processing, not the authors' own work, is the source of the V and J calls. The sample table lists about 730,000 distinct CDR3 sequences, about 42% of them with a count of one. Jointly, the top ten make up less than 25% of the sample.

Overall results and qualifications from the work: Estimates of total diversity based on one million sequenced T cells were regarded as lower bounds and as underestimates. Bulk unsorted PBMC profiling prevented conclusive comparison of naive and antigen-experienced compartments. A strong correlation was found between observed TCR beta diversity and the percentage of naive T cells measured by flow cytometry. Compared with the aged group, the long-lived group had more naive CD4+ T cells, fewer expanded clones and increased TCR diversity, suggesting age selection. Donor CMV infection status was unknown, potentially confounding age-related changes in expanded clonotypes. Observed TCR beta diversity per million T cells fell roughly linearly with age, and a significant reduction was already apparent by age roughly 40.

Donors were 35 to 40 systemically healthy Caucasian individuals from Russia aged roughly 6 to 90 years. Each donor gave about 11 milliliters of peripheral blood, drawn into EDTA-treated Vacutainer tubes. Ficoll-Paque density-gradient centrifugation was used to isolate PBMCs, with at least 7 million per sample. Total RNA, at least 6 micrograms per sample, was extracted from PBMCs with Trizol reagent. For every donor, an aliquot of PBMCs went through flow cytometry to measure the percentages of naive CD45RAhigh/CD27high T cells. The sequence is built from TRBV7-2 and TRBJ2-7, with a weak D call of TRBD1 (6 bases match). The sample comprised blood. This receptor was taken from an older woman in good health. The DNA is as follows: TGTGCCAGCAGCCTATCTCCGGGACAAACCTACGAGCAGTACTTC. It encodes CASSLSPGQTYEQYF.